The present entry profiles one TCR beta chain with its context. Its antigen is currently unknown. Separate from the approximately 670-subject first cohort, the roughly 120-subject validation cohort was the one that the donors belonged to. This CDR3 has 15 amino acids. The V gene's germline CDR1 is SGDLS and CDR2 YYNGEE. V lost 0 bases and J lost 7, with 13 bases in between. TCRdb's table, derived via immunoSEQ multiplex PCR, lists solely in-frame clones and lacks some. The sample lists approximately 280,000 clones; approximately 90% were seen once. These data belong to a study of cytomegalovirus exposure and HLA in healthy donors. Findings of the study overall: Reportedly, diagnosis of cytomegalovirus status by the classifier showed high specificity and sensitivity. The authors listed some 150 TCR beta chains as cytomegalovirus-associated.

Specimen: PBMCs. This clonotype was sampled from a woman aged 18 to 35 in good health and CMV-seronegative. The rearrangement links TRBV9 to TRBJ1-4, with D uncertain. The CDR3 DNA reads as TGTGCCAGCAGCGTAGCGACGGGAGGAGGTGAAAAACTGTTTTTT. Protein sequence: CASSVATGGGEKLFF.